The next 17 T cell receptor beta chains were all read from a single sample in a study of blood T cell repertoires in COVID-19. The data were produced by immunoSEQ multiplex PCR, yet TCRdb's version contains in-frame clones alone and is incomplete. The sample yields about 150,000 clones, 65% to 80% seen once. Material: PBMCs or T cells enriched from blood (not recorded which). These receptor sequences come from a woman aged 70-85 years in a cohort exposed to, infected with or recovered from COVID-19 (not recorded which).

This chain's CDR3 is CASSQFAGLIYVETQYF. The CDR3 DNA sequence: TGTGCCAGCAGTCAGTTTGCAGGGTTAATTTACGTCGAGACCCAGTACTTC. V usage is TRBV28 and J usage is TRBJ2-5; D is possibly TRBD1 (5 bases). V was clipped by 5 bases and J by 5 bases, with 24 bases between them. Looked up from germline, CDR1 is MDHEN and CDR2 is SYDVKM. The CDR3 loop spans 17 amino acids. The variable domain in full, completed from reference TRBV28 and TRBJ2-5, reads DVKVTQSSRYLVKRTGEKVFLECVQDMDHENMFWYRQDPGLGLRLIYFSYDVKMKEKGDIPEGYSVSREKKERFSLILESASTNQTSMYLCASSQFAGLIYVETQYFGPGTRLLVL.

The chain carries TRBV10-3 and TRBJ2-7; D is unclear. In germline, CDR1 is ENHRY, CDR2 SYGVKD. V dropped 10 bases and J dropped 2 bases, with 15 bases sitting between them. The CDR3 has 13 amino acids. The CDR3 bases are TGTGCCAGTGCTGAGTCCACCACCTACGAGCAGTACTTC. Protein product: CASAESTTYEQYF.

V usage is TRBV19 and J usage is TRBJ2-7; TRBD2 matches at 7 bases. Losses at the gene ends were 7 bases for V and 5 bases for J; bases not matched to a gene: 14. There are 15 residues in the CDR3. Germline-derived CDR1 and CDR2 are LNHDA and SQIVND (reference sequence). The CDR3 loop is CASTGRESGGDEQYF. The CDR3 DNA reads TGTGCCAGTACCGGACGGGAGAGTGGGGGGGACGAGCAGTACTTC.

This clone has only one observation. The CDR3, as DNA: TGTGCCAGCTGCCCCCGTCTCGGAACTAATGAAAAACTGTTTTTT. Its translation: CASCPRLGTNEKLFF. This chain connects TRBV6-5 to TRBJ1-4; D unresolved. The germline V gene has CDR1 MNHEY and CDR2 SVGAGI. V was trimmed by 8 bases and J by 1 base, leaving 14 bases between them. This CDR3 contains 15 residues.

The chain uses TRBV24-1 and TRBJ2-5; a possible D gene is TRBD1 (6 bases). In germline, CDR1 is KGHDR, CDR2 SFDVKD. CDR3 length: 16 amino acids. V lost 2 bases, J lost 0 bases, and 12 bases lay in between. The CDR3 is CATSDYGTPYQETQYF. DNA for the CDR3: TGTGCCACCAGTGATTACGGGACACCTTACCAAGAGACCCAGTACTTC.

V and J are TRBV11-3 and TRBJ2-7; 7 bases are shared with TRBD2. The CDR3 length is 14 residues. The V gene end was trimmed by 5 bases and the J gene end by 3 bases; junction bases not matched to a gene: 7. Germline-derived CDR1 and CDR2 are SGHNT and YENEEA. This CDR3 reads CASSVGGGGYEQYF. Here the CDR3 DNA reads TGTGCCAGCAGCGTCGGTGGCGGGGGCTACGAGCAGTACTTC.

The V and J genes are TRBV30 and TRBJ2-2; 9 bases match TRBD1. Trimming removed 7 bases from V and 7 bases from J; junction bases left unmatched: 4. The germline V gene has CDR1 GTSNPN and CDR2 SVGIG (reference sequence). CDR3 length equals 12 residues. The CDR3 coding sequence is TGTGCCTACAGGGGGCAGGGCGGGGAGCTGTTTTTT. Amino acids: CAYRGQGGELFF.

CDR3 sequence: CATSPRQKKNTEAFF. For the CDR3, the DNA is TGTGCCACCAGCCCTCGACAGAAGAAGAACACTGAAGCTTTCTTT. The chain carries TRBV15 and TRBJ1-1, with a tentative D call TRBD1 (5 bases). CDR3 length equals 15 residues. The V gene's germline CDR1 is LNHNV and CDR2 YYDKDF (reference sequence). V lost 5 bases, J lost 1 base, and 14 bases lay in between.

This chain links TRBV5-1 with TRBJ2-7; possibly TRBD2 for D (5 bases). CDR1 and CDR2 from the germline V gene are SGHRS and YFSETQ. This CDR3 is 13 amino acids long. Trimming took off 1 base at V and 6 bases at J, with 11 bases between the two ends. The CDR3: CASSLLGLPEQYF. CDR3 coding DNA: TGCGCCAGCAGCTTGCTAGGACTCCCCGAGCAGTACTTC.

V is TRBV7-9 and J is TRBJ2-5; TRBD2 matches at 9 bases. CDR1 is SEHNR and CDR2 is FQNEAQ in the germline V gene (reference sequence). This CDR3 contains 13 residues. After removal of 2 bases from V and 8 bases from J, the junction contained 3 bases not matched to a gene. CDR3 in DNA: TGTGCCAGCAGCTTATTAGCGGGAGACACCCAGTACTTC. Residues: CASSLLAGDTQYF.

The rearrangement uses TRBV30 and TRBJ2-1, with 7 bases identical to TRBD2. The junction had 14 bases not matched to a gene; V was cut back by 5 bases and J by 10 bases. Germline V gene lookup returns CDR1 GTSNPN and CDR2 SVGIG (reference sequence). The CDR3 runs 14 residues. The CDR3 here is CAWSASGFKGEQFF. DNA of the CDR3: TGTGCCTGGTCCGCTAGCGGTTTCAAAGGGGAGCAGTTCTTC.

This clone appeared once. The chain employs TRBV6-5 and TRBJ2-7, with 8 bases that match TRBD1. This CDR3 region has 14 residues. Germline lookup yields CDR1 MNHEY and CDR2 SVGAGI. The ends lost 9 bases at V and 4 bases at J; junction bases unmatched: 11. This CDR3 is CASLTGTGGYEQYF. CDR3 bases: TGTGCCAGTCTCACCGGTACAGGGGGGTACGAGCAGTACTTC.

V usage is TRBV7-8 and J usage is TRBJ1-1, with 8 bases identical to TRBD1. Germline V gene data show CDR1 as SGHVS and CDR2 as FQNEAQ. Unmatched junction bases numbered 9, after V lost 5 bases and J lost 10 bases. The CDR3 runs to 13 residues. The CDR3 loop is CASSPGQGSGAFF. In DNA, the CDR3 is TGTGCCAGCAGCCCCGGACAGGGTTCAGGAGCTTTCTTT.

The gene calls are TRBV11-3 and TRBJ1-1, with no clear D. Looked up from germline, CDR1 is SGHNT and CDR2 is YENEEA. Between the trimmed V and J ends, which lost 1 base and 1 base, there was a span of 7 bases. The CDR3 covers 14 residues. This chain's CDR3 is CASSLGAENTEAFF. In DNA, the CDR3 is TGTGCCAGCAGCTTAGGGGCAGAGAACACTGAAGCTTTCTTT.

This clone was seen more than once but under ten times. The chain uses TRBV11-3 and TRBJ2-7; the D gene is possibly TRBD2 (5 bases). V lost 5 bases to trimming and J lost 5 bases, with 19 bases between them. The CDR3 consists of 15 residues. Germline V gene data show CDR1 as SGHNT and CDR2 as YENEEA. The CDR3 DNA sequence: TGTGCCAGCAGCCACCTCTTCGTGAGGGCCGACGAGCAGTACTTC. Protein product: CASSHLFVRADEQYF.

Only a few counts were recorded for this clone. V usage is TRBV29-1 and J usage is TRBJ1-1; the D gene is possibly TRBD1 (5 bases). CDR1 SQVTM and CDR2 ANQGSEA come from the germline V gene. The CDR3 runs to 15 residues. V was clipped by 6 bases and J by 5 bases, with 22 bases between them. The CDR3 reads CSVENRQQRETEAFF. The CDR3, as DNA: TGCAGCGTCGAAAACAGGCAACAGCGGGAGACTGAAGCTTTCTTT.

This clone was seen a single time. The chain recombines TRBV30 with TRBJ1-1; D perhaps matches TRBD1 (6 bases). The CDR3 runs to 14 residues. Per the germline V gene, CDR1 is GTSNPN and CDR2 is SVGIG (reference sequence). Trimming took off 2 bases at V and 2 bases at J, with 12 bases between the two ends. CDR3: CAWSQGHGNTEAFF. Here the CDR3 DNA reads TGTGCCTGGAGTCAGGGGCATGGAAACACTGAAGCTTTCTTT.